This note documents a single T cell receptor (beta chain) sequence. The sample comes from a study of blood T cell repertoires in COVID-19. Study-level background: Acute and convalescent COVID-19 samples came from the United States, Italy and Spain.

The CDR3 contains 17 residues. Germline lookup yields CDR1 LNHDA and CDR2 SQIVND (reference sequence). Germline trimming cut 5 bases from V and 4 bases from J; bases unmatched to any gene: 10. Original handling: Reference gene primer amplification gave nucleated cell count estimates. Clones were read by immunoSEQ multiplex PCR, and TCRdb kept only the in-frame ones, dropping some. D and trimming were read from the DNA, whereas the V and J calls and clone size are those reported in that table. The sample contains about 86,000 clones, over 80% of which appear only once. Sequenced sample: peripheral blood. This TCR derives from a human donor in a cohort sampled during active COVID-19. The rearrangement links TRBV19 to TRBJ2-3, with TRBD2 matching over 12 bases. CDR3 in amino acids: CASSHRTSGTAPDTQYF. For the CDR3, the DNA is TGTGCCAGTAGTCACCGGACTAGCGGGACGGCCCCAGATACGCAGTATTTT.